A single sample gave rise to the 20 T cell receptor beta chains below, sequenced in a study of blood T cell repertoires in COVID-19. Clones were read by immunoSEQ multiplex PCR, and TCRdb kept only the in-frame ones, dropping some. The repertoire consists of some 260,000 clones, with roughly 85% occurring once and the leading ten covering less than 4%. The source material was peripheral blood. The receptors come from a woman between 18 and 30 years old with acute or convalescent COVID-19.

This chain uses TRBV19 with TRBJ2-5, with 15 bases that match TRBD2. The CDR3 spans 17 residues. The J segment lost 5 bases and the V segment lost 6 bases, leaving 10 bases of the junction unmatched. Germline CDR1 reads LNHDA; CDR2 reads SQIVND (reference sequence). The DNA of the CDR3 is TGTGCCAGTAGACGGACAGGACTAGCGGGAGGGCCCGAGACCCAGTACTTC. Its protein product is CASRRTGLAGGPETQYF.

This clone appeared a few times. The rearrangement uses TRBV5-1 and TRBJ1-4; D remains ambiguous. The CDR3 runs to 15 residues. Germline-derived CDR1 and CDR2 are SGHRS and YFSETQ. Trimming removed 2 bases at V and 4 bases at J, with 12 bases between. The CDR3 loop is CASSFRGVYNEKLFF. CDR3 nucleotides: TGCGCCAGCAGCTTTCGGGGAGTATATAATGAAAAACTGTTTTTT.

This chain joins TRBV7-9 and TRBJ2-5; TRBD1 matches 9 bases. This CDR3 comprises 16 residues. The germline V gene encodes CDR1 SEHNR and CDR2 FQNEAQ (reference sequence). The V and J ends lost 3 bases and 1 base, in that order; junction bases with no gene match: 6. The chain's CDR3 is CASSFKQGAPQETQYF. The CDR3 DNA sequence: TGTGCCAGCAGCTTCAAACAGGGGGCGCCCCAAGAGACCCAGTACTTC.

J is TRBJ2-5 and V is TRBV28; 10 nucleotides align to TRBD2. The CDR3 has 17 residues. V lost 6 bases, J lost 1 base, and 11 bases stayed unmatched. Germline V lookup: CDR1 MDHEN, CDR2 SYDVKM. The CDR3 reads CASSPTWLAGVQETQYF. CDR3 bases: TGTGCCAGCAGCCCCACTTGGCTAGCGGGAGTCCAAGAGACCCAGTACTTC. The variable domain in full, with the rest retrieved from reference TRBV28 and TRBJ2-5, is DVKVTQSSRYLVKRTGEKVFLECVQDMDHENMFWYRQDPGLGLRLIYFSYDVKMKEKGDIPEGYSVSREKKERFSLILESASTNQTSMYLCASSPTWLAGVQETQYFGPGTRLLVL.

This chain links TRBV9 with TRBJ1-2; perhaps TRBD1 as D (5 bases). The CDR3 is made up of 14 amino acids. Trimming took off 0 bases at V and 6 bases at J, with 12 bases between the two ends. Germline V gene sequence: CDR1 SGDLS, CDR2 YYNGEE. CDR3 in amino acids: CASSVGPDINGYTF. The CDR3 nucleotides read TGTGCCAGCAGCGTAGGCCCGGACATTAATGGCTACACCTTC.

The CDR3 region is CASSLGAGRVNTEAFF. The CDR3 region has the DNA TGTGCCAGCAGCTTAGGGGCGGGACGAGTGAACACTGAAGCTTTCTTT. The chain uses TRBV13 and TRBJ1-1; a possible D gene is TRBD1 (5 bases). CDR3 length: 16 amino acids. V was cut by 0 bases and J by 0 bases, with 11 bases left in between. Germline V CDR1 and CDR2: PRHDT, FYEKMQ (reference sequence).

The V gene is TRBV12-3 or TRBV12-4, the J gene TRBJ2-5; D is possibly TRBD2 (6 bases). The CDR3 totals 13 residues. V lost 4 bases to trimming and J lost 4 bases, with 10 bases between them. CDR3 coding DNA: TGTGCCAGCAGTTCCCGGGGGAGAGAGACCCAGTACTTC. Its protein is CASSSRGRETQYF.

The chain uses TRBV2 and TRBJ1-4; D not resolved. V was trimmed by 8 bases and J by 3 bases, leaving 10 bases between them. Per the germline V gene, CDR1 is SNHLY and CDR2 is FYNNEI. The CDR3 consists of 13 residues. The CDR3 region has the DNA TGTGCCAGCGGCGGGAGAGCTAATGAAAAACTGTTTTTT. Translation: CASGGRANEKLFF. Full variable domain (missing parts from reference TRBV2 and TRBJ1-4): EPEVTQTPSHQVTQMGQEVILRCVPISNHLYFYWYRQILGQKVEFLVSFYNNEISEKSEIFDDQFSVERPDGSNFTLKIRSTKLEDSAMYFCASGGRANEKLFFGSGTQLSVL.

This chain uses TRBV5-5 with TRBJ1-2; D is unclear. Between the trimmed V and J ends, which lost 1 base and 7 bases, there was a span of 5 bases. Germline CDR1 SGHKS, CDR2 YYEKEE (reference sequence). The CDR3 extends over 11 amino acids. The CDR3, as DNA: TGTGCCAGCAGCTTGTTATTTGGCTACACCTTC. Protein sequence: CASSLLFGYTF. Full variable domain (missing parts from reference TRBV5-5 and TRBJ1-2): DAGVTQSPTHLIKTRGQQVTLRCSPISGHKSVSWYQQVLGQGPQFIFQYYEKEERGRGNFPDRFSARQFPNYSSELNVNALLLGDSALYLCASSLLFGYTFGSGTRLTVV.

With respect to this clone: At one end, the junction sequence differs from germline, possibly due to a read error. The V and J genes are TRBV6-1 and TRBJ2-3, with 8 bases aligning to TRBD2. Germline V gives CDR1 MNHNS, CDR2 SASEGT. The length of the CDR3 is 18 residues. This chain's CDR3 is CANSERGGAGGRTDTQYF. The CDR3 DNA follows: TGTGCCAACAGTGAACGGGGGGGTGCGGGAGGTAGAACAGATACGCAGTATTTT.

V is TRBV6-5 and J is TRBJ1-4; TRBD1 matches 9 bases. V was pared by 4 bases and J by 8 bases, with 8 bases of the junction left unmatched. The CDR3 totals 15 residues. Germline CDR1 MNHEY, CDR2 SVGAGI. CDR3 region: CASSLSRDRDEKLFF. In DNA, the CDR3 is TGTGCCAGCAGTTTGAGCCGGGACAGGGACGAAAAACTGTTTTTT.

This chain links TRBV25-1 with TRBJ2-3, with a tentative D call TRBD2 (6 bases). The CDR3 runs to 15 residues. Trimming left V 2 bases short and J 4 bases short, with 13 bases between. Germline assignment: CDR1 MGHDK and CDR2 SYGVNS. The CDR3 loop is CASSESTSLSDTQYF. The DNA of the CDR3 is TGTGCCAGCAGTGAAAGTACTAGCCTCTCAGATACGCAGTATTTT. Looking up the rest from reference TRBV25-1 and TRBJ2-3 gives the full variable domain: EADIYQTPRYLVIGTGKKITLECSQTMGHDKMYWYQQDPGMELHLIHYSYGVNSTEKGDLSSESTVSRIRTEHFPLTLESARPSHTSQYLCASSESTSLSDTQYFGPGTRLTVL.

This chain joins TRBV18 and TRBJ2-2; D not resolved. CDR3 length: 15 amino acids. V lost 0 bases to trimming and J lost 1 base, with 6 bases between them. In germline, CDR1 is KGHSH, CDR2 LQKENI. The CDR3 coding sequence is TGTGCCAGCTCACCACCACAGAGGAACACCGGGGAGCTGTTTTTT. Its protein product is CASSPPQRNTGELFF.

This chain connects TRBV5-8 to TRBJ2-1; 10 positions agree with TRBD2. The CDR3 has 16 residues. Germline V CDR1 and CDR2: SGHTS, YDEGEE. The V gene end was trimmed by 4 bases and the J gene end by 4 bases; junction bases not matched to a gene: 8. The DNA of the CDR3 is TGTGCCAGCAGCATAAGGACTAGCGGCTTGTACAATGAGCAGTTCTTC. Translated, it gives CASSIRTSGLYNEQFF.

The chain combines TRBV5-1 with TRBJ2-7; 10 bases fit TRBD2. This CDR3 comprises 16 residues. Trimming removed 0 bases from V and 5 bases from J; junction bases left unmatched: 8. Per the germline V gene, CDR1 is SGHRS and CDR2 is YFSETQ. CDR3 region: CASSLGLAGVGDEQYF. DNA for the CDR3: TGCGCCAGCAGCTTGGGCCTAGCGGGAGTCGGCGACGAGCAGTACTTC.

V gene TRBV6-5 combines with J gene TRBJ1-1; 8 bases line up with TRBD1. CDR1 is MNHEY and CDR2 is SVGAGI in the germline V gene. V shed 1 base, J shed 0 bases, and the junction held 1 base outside the gene matches. This CDR3 comprises 15 residues. CDR3 sequence (DNA): TGTGCCAGCAGTTACTACAGGGGGATGAACACTGAAGCTTTCTTT. It encodes CASSYYRGMNTEAFF.

The chain employs TRBV2 and TRBJ2-2, with TRBD2 as a possible D gene (6 bases). Between the trimmed V and J ends, which lost 11 bases and 4 bases, there was a span of 17 bases. CDR3 size: 14 residues. Germline V gene lookup returns CDR1 SNHLY and CDR2 FYNNEI. CDR3 sequence: CAFLGGRGTGELFF. CDR3 coding DNA: TGTGCCTTCCTGGGGGGAAGGGGCACCGGGGAGCTGTTTTTT. Looking up the rest from reference TRBV2 and TRBJ2-2 gives the full variable domain: EPEVTQTPSHQVTQMGQEVILRCVPISNHLYFYWYRQILGQKVEFLVSFYNNEISEKSEIFDDQFSVERPDGSNFTLKIRSTKLEDSAMYFCAFLGGRGTGELFFGEGSRLTVL.

The CDR3 nucleotides read TGTGCCATCAGTGATTCGGGACAGGGGGCGTGGGGCTACACCTTC. Translated, it gives CAISDSGQGAWGYTF. The gene calls are TRBV10-3 and TRBJ1-2; 12 bases match TRBD1. The V gene's germline CDR1 is ENHRY and CDR2 SYGVKD. V shed 3 bases and J 8 bases; nucleotides not matched to a gene: 7. The CDR3 has 15 residues.

The chain carries TRBV5-4 and TRBJ2-7; D is possibly TRBD1 (6 bases). Germline V gene lookup returns CDR1 SGHNT and CDR2 YYREEE (reference sequence). The CDR3 totals 17 residues. The germline V and J ends were trimmed by 4 bases and 7 bases, with 27 bases remaining between them. In DNA, the CDR3 is TGTGCCAGCAGCCCGAGGGGTGGGGGCGGTCAAATTCGGGAGCAGTACTTC. Protein product: CASSPRGGGGQIREQYF. Combining the CDR3 with reference TRBV5-4 and TRBJ2-7 gives the whole variable domain ETGVTQSPTHLIKTRGQQVTLRCSSQSGHNTVSWYQQALGQGPQFIFQYYREEENGRGNFPPRFSGLQFPNYSSELNVNALELDDSALYLCASSPRGGGGQIREQYFGPGTRLTVT.

This clone was counted a few times. The chain combines TRBV28 with TRBJ1-6; no clear D. Deletions cut 7 bases from V and 6 bases from J, with 10 bases between. CDR1 is MDHEN and CDR2 is SYDVKM in the germline V gene. CDR3 length: 13 residues. The CDR3 region is CASNPHSNSPLHF. DNA of the CDR3: TGTGCCAGCAATCCGCACAGTAATTCACCCCTCCACTTT.